The next 2 T cell receptor beta chains were all read from a single sample in a study of T cell repertoires in cytomegalovirus infection. The antigens of these receptors remain unknown. Via MiXCR, TCRdb re-called the reads, giving one row per CDR3 protein. Here the sample spans about 180,000 distinct CDR3 sequences, less than 25% being singletons. Source: CD8+ T cells from cultured PBMCs, taken from culture after CMV antigen stimulation. Every receptor here comes from a human donor in good health (CMV status not recorded). Some clones in this sample may be carry-over from other donors' samples.

This rearrangement joins TRBV19 to TRBJ2-1; the D gene is possibly TRBD1 (6 bases). CDR3 length: 13 residues. From germline, CDR1 is LNHDA and CDR2 SQIVND (reference sequence). The V and J ends lost 10 bases and 4 bases respectively, with 14 bases between them. CDR3 residues: CATEGEHYNEQFF. Written as DNA, the CDR3 is TGTGCCACTGAGGGGGAACATTACAATGAGCAGTTCTTC.

The chain employs TRBV6-2 or TRBV6-3 and TRBJ2-7, with 8 positions matching TRBD1. This CDR3 contains 14 residues. V lost 6 bases to trimming and J lost 2 bases; unmatched junction nucleotides: 6. Germline loops: CDR1 MNHEY, CDR2 SVGEGT. The CDR3 nucleotides are TGTGCCAGCAGATCGGACAGGGACCCCTACGAGCAGTACTTC. Translated: CASRSDRDPYEQYF.